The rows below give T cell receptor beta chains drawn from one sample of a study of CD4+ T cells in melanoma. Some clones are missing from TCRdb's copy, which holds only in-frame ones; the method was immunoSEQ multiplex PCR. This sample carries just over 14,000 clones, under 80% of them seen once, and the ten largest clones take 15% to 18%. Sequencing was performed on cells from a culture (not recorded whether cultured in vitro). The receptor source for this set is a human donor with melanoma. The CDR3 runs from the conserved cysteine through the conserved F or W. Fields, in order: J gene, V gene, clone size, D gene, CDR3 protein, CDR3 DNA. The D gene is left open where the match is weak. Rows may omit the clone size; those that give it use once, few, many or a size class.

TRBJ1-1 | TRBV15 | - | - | CATSRDSGVRMEAFF | TGTGCCACCAGCAGAGATTCCGGGGTCCGAATGGAAGCTTTCTTT
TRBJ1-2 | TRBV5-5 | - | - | CASSRTASYGYTF | TGTGCCAGCAGCCGGACTGCGTCTTATGGCTACACCTTC
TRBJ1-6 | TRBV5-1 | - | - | CASSLARANSPLHF | TGCGCCAGCAGCTTGGCCAGGGCTAATTCACCCCTCCACTTT
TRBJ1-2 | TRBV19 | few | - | CASSGRGGYTF | TGTGCCAGTAGTGGAAGGGGTGGCTACACCTTC
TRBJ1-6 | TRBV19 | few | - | CASSVLVRASPLHF | TGTGCCAGTAGTGTCCTCGTCAGAGCTTCACCCCTCCACTTT
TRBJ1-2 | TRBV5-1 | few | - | CASSLGPDTHYGYTF | TGCGCCAGCAGCTTGGGCCCCGATACCCACTATGGCTACACCTTC
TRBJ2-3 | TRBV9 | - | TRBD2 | CASSGGLAGGKRDTQYF | TGTGCCAGCAGCGGCGGACTAGCGGGGGGTAAGAGAGATACGCAGTATTTT
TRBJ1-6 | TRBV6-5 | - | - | CASSYGGGDSPLHF | TGTGCCAGCAGTTACGGGGGGGGGGATTCACCCCTCCACTTT
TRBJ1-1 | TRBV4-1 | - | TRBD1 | CASSPRQGHTEAFF | TGCGCCAGCAGCCCCCGACAGGGCCACACTGAAGCTTTCTTT
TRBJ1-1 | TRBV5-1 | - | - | CASSLSAASNTEAFF | TGCGCCAGCAGCTTGTCGGCGGCCTCCAACACTGAAGCTTTCTTT
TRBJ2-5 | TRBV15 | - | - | CATSIGRRPETQYF | TGTGCCACCAGCATTGGAAGGAGGCCGGAGACCCAGTACTTC
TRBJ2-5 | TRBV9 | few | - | CASSVGGVGWETQYF | TGTGCCAGCAGCGTAGGGGGAGTGGGATGGGAGACCCAGTACTTC
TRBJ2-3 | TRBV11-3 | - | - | CASSSYGADTQYF | TGTGCCAGCAGCTCGTACGGAGCAGATACGCAGTATTTT
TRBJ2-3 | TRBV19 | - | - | CASSNVDTQYF | TGTGCCAGTAGTAACGTAGATACGCAGTATTTT
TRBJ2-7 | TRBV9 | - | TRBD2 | CASSVGRGPIHEQYF | TGTGCCAGCAGCGTGGGGAGGGGACCAATCCACGAGCAGTACTTC
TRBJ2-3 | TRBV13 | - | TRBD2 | CASSAGLAGSTDTQYF | TGTGCCAGCAGCGCTGGACTAGCGGGAAGCACAGATACGCAGTATTTT
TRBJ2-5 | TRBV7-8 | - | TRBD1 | CASSLDNRGRGTQYF | TGTGCCAGCAGCTTAGATAACAGGGGGCGAGGGACCCAGTACTTC
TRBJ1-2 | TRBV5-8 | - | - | CASSQLVSNYGYTF | TGTGCCAGCAGCCAATTAGTGTCCAACTATGGCTACACCTTC
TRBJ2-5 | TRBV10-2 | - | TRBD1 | CASRNRGQGTQYF | TGCGCCAGCAGGAACAGGGGGCAAGGGACCCAGTACTTC
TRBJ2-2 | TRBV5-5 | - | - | CASSFRHPNTGELFF | TGTGCCAGCAGCTTCCGCCACCCGAACACCGGGGAGCTGTTTTTT
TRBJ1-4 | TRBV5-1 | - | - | CASSLYPAINEKLFF | TGCGCCAGCAGCTTGTATCCAGCGATTAATGAAAAACTGTTTTTT
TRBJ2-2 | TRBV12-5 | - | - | CASGRGAPGGELFF | TGTGCTAGTGGTCGTGGGGCCCCGGGGGGGGAGCTGTTTTTT
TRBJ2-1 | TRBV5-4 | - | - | CASSPGRPSYNEQFF | TGTGCCAGCAGCCCGGGACGCCCGTCCTACAATGAGCAGTTCTTC
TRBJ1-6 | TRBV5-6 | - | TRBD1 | CASSLGTGVYNSPLHF | TGTGCCAGCAGCTTGGGGACAGGTGTTTATAATTCACCCCTCCACTTT
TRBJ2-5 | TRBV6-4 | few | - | CASSRALQETQYF | TGTGCCAGCAGTAGAGCGCTCCAAGAGACCCAGTACTTC
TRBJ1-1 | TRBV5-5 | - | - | CASSSQRDTEAFF | TGTGCCAGCAGCTCGCAGAGAGACACTGAAGCTTTCTTT
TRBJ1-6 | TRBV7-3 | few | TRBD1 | CASSHGQENSPLHF | TGTGCCAGCAGCCATGGACAGGAAAATTCACCCCTCCACTTT
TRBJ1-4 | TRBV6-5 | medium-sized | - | CASSYSKGSNEKLFF | TGTGCCAGCAGTTACTCGAAGGGGAGTAATGAAAAACTGTTTTTT
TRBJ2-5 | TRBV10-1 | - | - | CASSDRAQETQYF | TGCGCCAGCAGTGACAGGGCTCAAGAGACCCAGTACTTC
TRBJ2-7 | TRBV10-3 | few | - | CAISNAQALGEYF | TGTGCCATCAGTAACGCGCAGGCGCTTGGGGAGTACTTC
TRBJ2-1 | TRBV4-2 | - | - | CASTPDSSYNEQFF | TGTGCCAGCACTCCGGACAGCTCCTACAATGAGCAGTTCTTC
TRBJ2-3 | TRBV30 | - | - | CAWSLQGTPADTQYF | TGTGCCTGGAGCCTCCAGGGGACACCCGCAGATACGCAGTATTTT
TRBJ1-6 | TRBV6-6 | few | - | CASRGAVNSPLHF | TGTGCCAGCAGGGGGGCCGTAAATTCACCCCTCCACTTT
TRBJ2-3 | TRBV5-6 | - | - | CASSLVNREGTDTQYF | TGTGCCAGCAGCTTGGTCAACAGGGAAGGCACAGATACGCAGTATTTT
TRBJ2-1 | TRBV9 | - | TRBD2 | CASSAGLAGAGDEQFF | TGTGCCAGCAGCGCCGGACTAGCGGGGGCCGGGGATGAGCAGTTCTTC
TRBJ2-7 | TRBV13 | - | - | CASSLSQANSYEQYF | TGCGCCAGCAGCTTATCACAGGCAAATTCCTACGAGCAGTACTTC
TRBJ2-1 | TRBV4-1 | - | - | CASSQDFGTPGDEQFF | TGCGCCAGCAGCCAAGATTTTGGGACCCCGGGGGATGAGCAGTTCTTC
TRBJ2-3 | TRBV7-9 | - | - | CASSLDSWGAQYF | TGTGCCAGCAGCTTAGACTCGTGGGGGGCGCAGTATTTT
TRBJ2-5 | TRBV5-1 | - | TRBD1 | CASSFIQGAQETQYF | TGCGCCAGCAGCTTTATTCAGGGGGCACAGGAGACCCAGTACTTC
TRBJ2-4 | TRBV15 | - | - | CATSRGDANGLAKNIQYF | TGTGCCACCAGCAGAGGCGACGCGAACGGGTTAGCCAAAAACATTCAGTACTTC
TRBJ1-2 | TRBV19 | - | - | CASSIRGGGANYGYTF | TGTGCCAGTAGTATCCGAGGCGGAGGAGCTAACTATGGCTACACCTTC
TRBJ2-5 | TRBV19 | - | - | CASSGGSPTQYF | TGTGCCAGTAGCGGGGGCTCACCGACCCAGTACTTC
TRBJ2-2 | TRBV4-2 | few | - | CASSPRTGTGELFF | TGTGCCAGCAGCCCGAGGACGGGGACCGGGGAGCTGTTTTTT
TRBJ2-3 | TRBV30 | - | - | CAWSYTTADTQYF | TGTGCCTGGAGTTATACTACCGCAGATACGCAGTATTTT
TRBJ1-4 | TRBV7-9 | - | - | CASSSRASSAEKLFF | TGTGCCAGCAGCTCCAGGGCGAGTAGTGCTGAAAAACTGTTTTTT
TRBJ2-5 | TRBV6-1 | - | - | CASTGETQYF | TGTGCCAGCACTGGAGAGACCCAGTACTTC
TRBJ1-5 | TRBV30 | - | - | CAWSTTGWRQPQHF | TGTGCCTGGAGTACCACAGGGTGGCGTCAGCCCCAGCATTTT
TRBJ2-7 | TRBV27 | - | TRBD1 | CASRRKGQGVSYEQYF | TGTGCCAGCAGGAGAAAGGGACAGGGGGTTTCCTACGAGCAGTACTTC
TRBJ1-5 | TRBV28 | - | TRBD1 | CASIPQGGLSNQPQHF | TGTGCCAGCATCCCACAGGGGGGTCTGAGCAATCAGCCCCAGCATTTT
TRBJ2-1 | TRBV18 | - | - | CASSPSAPTGEQFF | TGTGCCAGCTCACCGAGTGCCCCGACGGGTGAGCAGTTCTTC
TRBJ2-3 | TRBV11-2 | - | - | CASASTRAGTDTQYF | TGTGCCAGCGCCTCAACCAGGGCAGGGACGGATACGCAGTATTTT